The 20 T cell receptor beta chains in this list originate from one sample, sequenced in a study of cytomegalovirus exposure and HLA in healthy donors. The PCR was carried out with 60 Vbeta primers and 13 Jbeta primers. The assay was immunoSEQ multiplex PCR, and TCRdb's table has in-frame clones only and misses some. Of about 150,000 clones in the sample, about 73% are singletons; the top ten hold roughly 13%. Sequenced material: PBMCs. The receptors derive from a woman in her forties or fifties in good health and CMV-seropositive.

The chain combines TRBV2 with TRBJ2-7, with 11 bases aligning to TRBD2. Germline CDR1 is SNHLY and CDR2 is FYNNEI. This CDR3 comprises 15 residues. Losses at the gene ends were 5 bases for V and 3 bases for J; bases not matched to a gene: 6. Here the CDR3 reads CASSPKGLAVYEQYF. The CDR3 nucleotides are TGTGCCAGCAGTCCTAAGGGACTAGCGGTCTACGAGCAGTACTTC.

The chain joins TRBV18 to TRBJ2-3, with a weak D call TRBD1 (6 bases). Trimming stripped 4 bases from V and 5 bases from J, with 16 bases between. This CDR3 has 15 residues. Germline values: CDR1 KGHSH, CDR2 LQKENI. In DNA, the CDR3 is TGTGCCAGCTCACTTGGGACCGACAGGATAGATACGCAGTATTTT. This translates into CASSLGTDRIDTQYF.

CDR3 in DNA: TGTGCCAGCAGCTATGCGGGACGGGGAAATCAGCCCCAGCATTTT. As protein: CASSYAGRGNQPQHF. The chain links TRBV2 to TRBJ1-5, with D perhaps TRBD1 (5 bases). Germline V gives CDR1 SNHLY, CDR2 FYNNEI. V lost 6 bases and J 4 bases, leaving 16 bases between the germline ends. CDR3 length equals 15 residues.

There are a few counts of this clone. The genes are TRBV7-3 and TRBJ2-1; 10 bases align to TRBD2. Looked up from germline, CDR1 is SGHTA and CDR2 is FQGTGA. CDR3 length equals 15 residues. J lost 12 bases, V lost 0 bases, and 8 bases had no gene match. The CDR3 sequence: CASSLTRAGGRGQFF. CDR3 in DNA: TGTGCCAGCAGCTTAACCAGAGCGGGGGGGCGGGGGCAGTTCTTC. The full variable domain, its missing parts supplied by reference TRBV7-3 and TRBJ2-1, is GAGVSQTPSNKVTEKGKYVELRCDPISGHTALYWYRQSLGQGPEFLIYFQGTGAADDSGLPNDRFFAVRPEGSVSTLKIQRTERGDSAVYLCASSLTRAGGRGQFFGPGTRLTVL.

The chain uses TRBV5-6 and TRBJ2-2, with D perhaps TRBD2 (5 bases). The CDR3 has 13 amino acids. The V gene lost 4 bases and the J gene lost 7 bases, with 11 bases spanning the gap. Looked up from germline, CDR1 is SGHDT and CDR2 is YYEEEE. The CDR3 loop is CASSTSGYGELFF. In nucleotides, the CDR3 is TGTGCCAGCAGCACGAGCGGCTACGGGGAGCTGTTTTTT.

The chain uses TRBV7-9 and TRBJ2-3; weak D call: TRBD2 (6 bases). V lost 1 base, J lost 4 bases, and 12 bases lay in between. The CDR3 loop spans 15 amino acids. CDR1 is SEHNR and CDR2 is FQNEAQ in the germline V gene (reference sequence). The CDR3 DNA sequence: TGTGCCAGCAGCTTAGACGTTTGGGAGGCAGATACGCAGTATTTT. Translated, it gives CASSLDVWEADTQYF.

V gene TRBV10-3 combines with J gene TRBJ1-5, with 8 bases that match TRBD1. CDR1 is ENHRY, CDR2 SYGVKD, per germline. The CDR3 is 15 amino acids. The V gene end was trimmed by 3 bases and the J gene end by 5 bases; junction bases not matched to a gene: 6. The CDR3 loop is CAISDPDRGDQPQHF. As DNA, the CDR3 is TGTGCCATCAGTGATCCCGACAGGGGTGATCAGCCCCAGCATTTT.

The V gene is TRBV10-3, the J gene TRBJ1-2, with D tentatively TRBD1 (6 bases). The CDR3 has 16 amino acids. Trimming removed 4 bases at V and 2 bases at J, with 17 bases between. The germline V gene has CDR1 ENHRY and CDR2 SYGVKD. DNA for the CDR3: TGTGCCATCAGTGGTTTGCTCCAGACAGGAAACTATGGCTACACCTTC. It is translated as CAISGLLQTGNYGYTF.

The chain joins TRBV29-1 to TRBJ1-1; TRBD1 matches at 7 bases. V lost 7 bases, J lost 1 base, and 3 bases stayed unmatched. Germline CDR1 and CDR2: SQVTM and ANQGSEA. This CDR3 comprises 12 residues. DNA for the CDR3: TGCAGCGGGGACAGATCGAACACTGAAGCTTTCTTT. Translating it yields CSGDRSNTEAFF.

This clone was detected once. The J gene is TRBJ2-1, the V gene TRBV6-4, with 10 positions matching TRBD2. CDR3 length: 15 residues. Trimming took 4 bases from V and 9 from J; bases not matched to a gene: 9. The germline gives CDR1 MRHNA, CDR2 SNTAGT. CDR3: CASSAIAGGSIEQFF. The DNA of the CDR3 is TGTGCCAGCAGTGCCATAGCGGGGGGCTCGATTGAGCAGTTCTTC.

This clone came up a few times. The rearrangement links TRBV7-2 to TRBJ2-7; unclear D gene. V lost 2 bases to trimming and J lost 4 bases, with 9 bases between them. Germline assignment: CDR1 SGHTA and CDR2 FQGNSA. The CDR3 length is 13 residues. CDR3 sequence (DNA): TGTGCCAGCAGCTTAACCAGGAAGTACGAGCAGTACTTC. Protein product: CASSLTRKYEQYF.

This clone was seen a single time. CDR3 DNA: TGTGCCAGCAGCCAAGGTCAAGGGGGCGGCGAGACCCAGTACTTC. Residues: CASSQGQGGGETQYF. V and J are TRBV4-2 and TRBJ2-5, with TRBD1 identical over 7 bases. The CDR3 loop spans 15 amino acids. Germline CDR1 and CDR2: LGHNA and YNFKEQ. V trimming: 1 base; J trimming: 5 bases; junction bases outside the gene matches: 7.

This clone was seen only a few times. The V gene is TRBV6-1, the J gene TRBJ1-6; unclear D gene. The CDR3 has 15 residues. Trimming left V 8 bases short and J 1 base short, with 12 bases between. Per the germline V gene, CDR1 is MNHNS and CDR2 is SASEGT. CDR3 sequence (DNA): TGTGCCAGCCCTAGAGCCGATTCCTATAATTCACCCCTCCACTTT. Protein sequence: CASPRADSYNSPLHF.

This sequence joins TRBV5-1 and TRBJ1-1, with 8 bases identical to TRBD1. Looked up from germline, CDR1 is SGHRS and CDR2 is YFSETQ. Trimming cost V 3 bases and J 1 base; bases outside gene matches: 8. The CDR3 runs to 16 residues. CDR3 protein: CASSSRTGKRNTEAFF. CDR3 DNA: TGCGCCAGCAGCTCCAGGACAGGGAAAAGGAACACTGAAGCTTTCTTT.

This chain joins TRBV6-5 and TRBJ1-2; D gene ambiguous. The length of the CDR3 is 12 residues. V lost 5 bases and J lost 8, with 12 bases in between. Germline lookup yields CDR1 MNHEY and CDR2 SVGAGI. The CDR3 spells CASSIALSGYTF. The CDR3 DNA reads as TGTGCCAGCAGTATTGCCCTATCCGGCTACACCTTC.

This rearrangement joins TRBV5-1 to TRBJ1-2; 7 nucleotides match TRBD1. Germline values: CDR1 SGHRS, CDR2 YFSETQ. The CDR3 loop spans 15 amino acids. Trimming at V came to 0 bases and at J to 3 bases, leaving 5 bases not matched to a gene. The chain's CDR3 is CASSLANRGDYGYTF. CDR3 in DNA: TGCGCCAGCAGCTTGGCCAACAGGGGAGACTATGGCTACACCTTC.

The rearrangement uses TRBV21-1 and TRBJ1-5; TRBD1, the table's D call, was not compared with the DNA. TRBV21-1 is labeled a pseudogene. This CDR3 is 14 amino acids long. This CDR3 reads CASSKTGHHQPQHF. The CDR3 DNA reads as TGTGCCAGCAGCAAGACAGGCCACCATCAGCCCCAGCATTTT.

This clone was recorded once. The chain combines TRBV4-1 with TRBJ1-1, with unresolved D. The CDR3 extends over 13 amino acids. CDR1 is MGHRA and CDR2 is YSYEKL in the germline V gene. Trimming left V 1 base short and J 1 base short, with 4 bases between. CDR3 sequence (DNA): TGCGCCAGCAGCCAAGGAGAGAACACTGAAGCTTTCTTT. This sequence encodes CASSQGENTEAFF.

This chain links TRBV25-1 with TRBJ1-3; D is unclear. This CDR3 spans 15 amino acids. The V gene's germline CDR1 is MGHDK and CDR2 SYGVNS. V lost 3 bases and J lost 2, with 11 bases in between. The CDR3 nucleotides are TGTGCCAGCAGTGAGTGGCAGATAACTGGAAACACCATATATTTT. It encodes CASSEWQITGNTIYF.

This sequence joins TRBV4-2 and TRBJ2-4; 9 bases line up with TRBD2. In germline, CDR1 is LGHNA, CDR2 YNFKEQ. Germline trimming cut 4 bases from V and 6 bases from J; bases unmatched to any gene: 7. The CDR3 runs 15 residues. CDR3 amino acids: CASSPESGGTNIQYF. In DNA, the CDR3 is TGTGCCAGCAGCCCCGAAAGCGGGGGGACAAACATTCAGTACTTC.